Shown below are 10 T cell receptor beta chains from a single sample sequenced in a study of blood T cells in healthy people across ages. Using a J-beta primer mix together with a sample-barcoded 5' primer, a second PCR was run for roughly 6 to 12 cycles. TCRdb reprocessed the 5' RACE reads via MiXCR and lists one record per CDR3 protein. Here the sample spans over a million distinct CDR3 sequences, 35% to 45% being singletons. Specimen: blood. All receptors derive from a woman aged 18-29 years in good health.

The chain carries TRBV20-1 and TRBJ2-4; D could derive from TRBD1 or TRBD2 (6 bases each). The J call may be in error: the DNA end matches TRBJ2-7 better. Per the germline V gene, CDR1 is DFQATT and CDR2 is SNEGSKA (reference sequence). This CDR3 is built from 13 residues. The CDR3 DNA reads as TGCAGTGCTAGACTGGGGGGCTCTCGCGAGCAGTACTTC. It translates to CSARLGGSREQYF.

V usage is TRBV29-1 and J usage is TRBJ2-7, with D tentatively TRBD2 (5 bases). This CDR3 is built from 13 residues. Germline V gene data show CDR1 as SQVTM and CDR2 as ANQGSEA. V gave up 4 bases and J gave up 7 bases, with 17 bases separating them. The CDR3 sequence is CSVVEVNYNEQYF. Here the CDR3 DNA reads TGCAGCGTTGTGGAGGTTAACTACAATGAGCAGTACTTC.

The chain links TRBV21-1 to TRBJ1-5; TRBD1, as called in the table, went unchecked against the DNA. TRBV21-1 is a recognized pseudogene. This CDR3 has 19 amino acids. CDR3 amino acids: CASSTRSRDRDYSNQPQHF. DNA of the CDR3: TGTGCCAGCAGCACTCGATCCCGGGACAGGGATTATAGCAATCAGCCCCAGCATTTT.

The rearrangement uses TRBV6-5 and TRBJ2-3, with 11 bases lining up with TRBD2. Germline V gives CDR1 MNHEY, CDR2 SVGAGI. Trimming cost V 7 bases and J 5 bases; bases outside gene matches: 5. The CDR3 is 14 residues long. The DNA for the CDR3 is TGTGCCAGCAACCCCGGGACTAGCGGAGATACGCAGTATTTT. Its protein product is CASNPGTSGDTQYF.

CDR3 sequence (DNA): TGTGCCAGCAGGACAGGGGGCGTAGGTCAGCCCCAGCATTTT. Protein sequence: CASRTGGVGQPQHF. The chain is built from TRBV12-3 or TRBV12-4 and TRBJ1-5; TRBD1 aligns across 10 bases. This CDR3 has 14 amino acids. With V trimmed by 6 bases and J by 6 bases, 5 bases remained unmatched.

This clonotype has only one observation. The chain recombines TRBV20-1 with TRBJ1-1; 8 positions match TRBD1. V lost 0 bases and J lost 4; bases outside the gene matches: 13. The length of the CDR3 is 17 residues. Germline V gene data show CDR1 as DFQATT and CDR2 as SNEGSKA (reference sequence). Here the CDR3 reads CSARDSQPGQAGTEAFF. The CDR3 DNA is TGCAGTGCTAGAGATTCCCAGCCGGGACAGGCGGGCACTGAAGCTTTCTTT.

The chain has TRBV3-1 and TRBJ1-4, with D possibly being TRBD1 (6 bases). CDR1 LGHDT and CDR2 YNNKEL come from the germline V gene (reference sequence). V gave up 4 bases and J gave up 4 bases, with 13 bases separating them. This CDR3 is built from 15 residues. The CDR3 DNA reads TGTGCCAGCAGCCCGCGGGGGGCTTTTAATGAAAAACTGTTTTTT. This translates into CASSPRGAFNEKLFF.

The CDR3 nucleotides are TGCGCCAGCAGCCAAGATTTTGTGCGGGGTGGGGGCCTGAATACGCAGTATTTT. This codes for CASSQDFVRGGGLNTQYF. This chain uses TRBV4-1 with TRBJ2-3; D is tentatively TRBD1 or TRBD2 (6 bases each). The V end was cut by 0 bases, the J end by 7 bases, with 23 bases between. Germline V gene data show CDR1 as MGHRA and CDR2 as YSYEKL. The CDR3 is 18 residues long.

This chain connects TRBV6-1 to TRBJ2-3, with 12 bases matching TRBD1. Germline V gene data show CDR1 as MNHNS and CDR2 as SASEGT. V trimming: 2 bases; J trimming: 1 base; junction bases outside the gene matches: 4. This CDR3 has 17 amino acids. The CDR3 is CASSEWDRGRGTDTQYF. CDR3 in DNA: TGTGCCAGCAGTGAATGGGACAGGGGGCGCGGCACAGATACGCAGTATTTT.

This clonotype has a handful of counts. This chain uses TRBV4-3 with TRBJ2-5; the D is unclear. V was trimmed by 4 bases and J by 13 bases, leaving 4 bases between them. Germline V gene sequence: CDR1 LGHNA, CDR2 YSLEER. This CDR3 spans 8 amino acids. The CDR3 sequence: CASSPGYF. The CDR3 nucleotides read TGCGCCAGCAGCCCGGGGTACTTC.